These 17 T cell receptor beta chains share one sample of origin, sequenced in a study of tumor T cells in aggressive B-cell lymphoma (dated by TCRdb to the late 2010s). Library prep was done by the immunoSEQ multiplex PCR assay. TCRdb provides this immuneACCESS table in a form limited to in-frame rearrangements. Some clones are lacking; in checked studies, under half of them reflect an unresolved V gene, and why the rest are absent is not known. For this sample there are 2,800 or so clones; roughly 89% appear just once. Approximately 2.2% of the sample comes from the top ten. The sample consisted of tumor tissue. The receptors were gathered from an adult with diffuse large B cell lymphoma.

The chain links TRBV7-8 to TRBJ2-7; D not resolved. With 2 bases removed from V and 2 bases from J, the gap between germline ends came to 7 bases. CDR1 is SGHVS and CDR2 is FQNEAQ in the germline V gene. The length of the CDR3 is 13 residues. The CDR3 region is CASSLTETYEQYF. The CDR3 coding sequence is TGTGCCAGCAGCTTAACGGAGACCTACGAGCAGTACTTC.

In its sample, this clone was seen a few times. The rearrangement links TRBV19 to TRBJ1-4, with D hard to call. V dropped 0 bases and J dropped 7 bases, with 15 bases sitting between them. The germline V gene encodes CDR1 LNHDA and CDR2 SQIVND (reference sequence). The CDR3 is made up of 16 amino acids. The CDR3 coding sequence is TGTGCCAGTAGTATAGATCGGGGATCCTGGGGTGAAAAACTGTTTTTT. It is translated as CASSIDRGSWGEKLFF.

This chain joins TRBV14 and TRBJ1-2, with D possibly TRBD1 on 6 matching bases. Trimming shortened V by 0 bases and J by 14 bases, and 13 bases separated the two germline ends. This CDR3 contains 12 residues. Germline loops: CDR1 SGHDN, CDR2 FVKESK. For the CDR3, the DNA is TGTGCCAGCAGCCAAGAGTCATGGGGGCGAACCTTC. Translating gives CASSQESWGRTF.

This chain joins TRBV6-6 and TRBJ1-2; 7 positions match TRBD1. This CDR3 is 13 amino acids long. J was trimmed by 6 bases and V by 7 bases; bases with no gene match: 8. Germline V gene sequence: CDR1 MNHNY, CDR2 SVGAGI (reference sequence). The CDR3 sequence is CASTLVTGNGYTF. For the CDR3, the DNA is TGTGCCAGCACCCTCGTGACAGGGAATGGCTACACCTTC.

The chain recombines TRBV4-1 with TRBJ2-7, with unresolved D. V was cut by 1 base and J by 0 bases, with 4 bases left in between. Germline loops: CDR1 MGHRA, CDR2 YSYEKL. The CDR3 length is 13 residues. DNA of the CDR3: TGCGCCAGCAGCCAAGTGAGCTCCTACGAGCAGTACTTC. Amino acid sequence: CASSQVSSYEQYF.

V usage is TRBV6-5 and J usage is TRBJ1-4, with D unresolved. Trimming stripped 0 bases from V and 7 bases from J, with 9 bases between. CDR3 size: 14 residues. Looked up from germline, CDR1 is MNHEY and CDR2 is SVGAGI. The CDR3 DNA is TGTGCCAGCAGTTACTCGGGTTTAGCTGAAAAACTGTTTTTT. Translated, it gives CASSYSGLAEKLFF.

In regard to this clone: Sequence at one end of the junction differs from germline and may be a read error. CDR3 residues: CASSLASDFWNTEAFF. CDR3 nucleotide sequence: TGCGCCAGCAGCTTAGCGTCGGACTTTTGGAACACTGAAGCTTTCTTT. The chain is built from TRBV11-1 and TRBJ1-1, with D unresolved. CDR1 and CDR2 from the germline V gene are SGHAT and FQDESV (reference sequence). This CDR3 has 16 amino acids.

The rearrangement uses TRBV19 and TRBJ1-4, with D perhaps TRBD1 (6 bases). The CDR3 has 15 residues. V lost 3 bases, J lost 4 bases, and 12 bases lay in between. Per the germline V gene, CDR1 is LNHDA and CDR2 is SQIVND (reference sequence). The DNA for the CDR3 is TGTGCCAGTAGTATTCAAGGGGGAGATAATGAAAAACTGTTTTTT. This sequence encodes CASSIQGGDNEKLFF.

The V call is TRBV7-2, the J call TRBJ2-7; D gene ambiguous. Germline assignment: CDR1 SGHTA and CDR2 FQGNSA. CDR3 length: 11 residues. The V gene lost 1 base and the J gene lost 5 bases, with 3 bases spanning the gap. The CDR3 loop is CASSLVDEQYF. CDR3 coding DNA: TGTGCCAGCAGCTTAGTAGACGAGCAGTACTTC. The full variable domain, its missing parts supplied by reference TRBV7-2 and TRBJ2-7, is GAGVSQSPSNKVTEKGKDVELRCDPISGHTALYWYRQSLGQGLEFLIYFQGNSAPDKSGLPSDRFSAERTGGSVSTLTIQRTQQEDSAVYLCASSLVDEQYFGPGTRLTVT.

CDR3 residues: CAAQGFEDQPQHF. CDR3 nucleotide sequence: TGTGCCGCACAGGGGTTTGAAGACCAGCCCCAGCATTTT. The rearrangement links TRBV30 to TRBJ1-5; 7 positions match TRBD1. Germline CDR1 reads GTSNPN; CDR2 reads SVGIG (reference sequence). The V segment lost 8 bases and the J segment 7 bases; nucleotides outside the gene matches: 11. The CDR3 has 13 residues.

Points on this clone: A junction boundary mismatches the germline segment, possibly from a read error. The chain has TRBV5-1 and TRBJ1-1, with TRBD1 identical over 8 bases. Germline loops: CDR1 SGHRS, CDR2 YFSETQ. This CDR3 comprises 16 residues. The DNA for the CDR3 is TGCGCCGGCAGCTTGGGAACGGGACAGGTGAACACTGAAGCTTTCTTT. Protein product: CAGSLGTGQVNTEAFF.

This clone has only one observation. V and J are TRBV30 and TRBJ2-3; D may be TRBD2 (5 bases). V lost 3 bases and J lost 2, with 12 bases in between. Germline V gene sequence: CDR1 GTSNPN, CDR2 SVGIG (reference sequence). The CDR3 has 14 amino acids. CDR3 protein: CAWRTRGYTDTQYF. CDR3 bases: TGTGCCTGGAGAACTCGGGGTTACACAGATACGCAGTATTTT.

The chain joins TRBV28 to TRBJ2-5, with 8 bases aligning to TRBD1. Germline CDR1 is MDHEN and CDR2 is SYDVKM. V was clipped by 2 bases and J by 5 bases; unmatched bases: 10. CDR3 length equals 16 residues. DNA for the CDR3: TGTGCCAGCAGTTTAAGAGGGCAGGGGGCTGGGGAGACCCAGTACTTC. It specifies CASSLRGQGAGETQYF.

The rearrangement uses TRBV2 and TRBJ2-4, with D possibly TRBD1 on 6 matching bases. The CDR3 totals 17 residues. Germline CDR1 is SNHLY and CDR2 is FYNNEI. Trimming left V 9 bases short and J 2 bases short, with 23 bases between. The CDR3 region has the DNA TGTGCCAGTCATCTACCAGGGGCCCCAGGAACCAAAAACATTCAGTACTTC. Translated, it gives CASHLPGAPGTKNIQYF.

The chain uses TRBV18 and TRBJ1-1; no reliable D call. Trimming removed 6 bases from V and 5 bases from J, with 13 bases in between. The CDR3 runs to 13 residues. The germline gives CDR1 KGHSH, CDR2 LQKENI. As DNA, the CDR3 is TGTGCCAGCTCTCCCCTATCGAATACTGAAGCTTTCTTT. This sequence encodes CASSPLSNTEAFF. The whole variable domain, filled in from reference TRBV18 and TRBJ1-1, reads NAGVMQNPRHLVRRRGQEARLRCSPMKGHSHVYWYRQLPEEGLKFMVYLQKENIIDESGMPKERFSAEFPKEGPSILRIQQVVRGDSAAYFCASSPLSNTEAFFGQGTRLTVV.

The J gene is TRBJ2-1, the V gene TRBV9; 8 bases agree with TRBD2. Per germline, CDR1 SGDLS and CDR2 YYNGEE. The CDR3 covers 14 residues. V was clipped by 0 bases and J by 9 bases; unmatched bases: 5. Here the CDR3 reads CASSVVGGGGEQFF. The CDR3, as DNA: TGTGCCAGCAGCGTAGTCGGGGGGGGCGGTGAGCAGTTCTTC. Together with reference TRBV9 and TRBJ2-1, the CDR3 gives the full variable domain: DSGVTQTPKHLITATGQRVTLRCSPRSGDLSVYWYQQSLDQGLQFLIQYYNGEERAKGNILERFSAQQFPDLHSELNLSSLELGDSALYFCASSVVGGGGEQFFGPGTRLTVL.

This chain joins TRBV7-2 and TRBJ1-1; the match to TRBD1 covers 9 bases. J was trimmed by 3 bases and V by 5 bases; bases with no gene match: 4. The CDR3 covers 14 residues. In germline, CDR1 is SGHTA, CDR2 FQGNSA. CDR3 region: CASSLQGADTEAFF. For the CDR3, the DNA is TGTGCCAGCAGCCTACAGGGGGCTGACACTGAAGCTTTCTTT.